This note documents a single T cell receptor beta chain sequence. Authors' analysis steps: Estimated nucleated cell counts came from reference gene primer amplification. Assay used: immunoSEQ multiplex PCR; TCRdb lists only in-frame clones, some missing. Clonal size and the V and J genes are those of that table, whereas D and trimming came from the DNA. The sample records over 50,000 clones, 80% to 85% being singletons. This record comes from a study of blood T cell repertoires in COVID-19. Study details: COVID-19 samples collected from the United States, Italy and Spain covered acute and convalescent phases. From T cells, B-cell-depleted T cells, or PBMCs came the material, which was cDNA or gDNA.

The germline gives CDR1 LNHDA, CDR2 SQIVND (reference sequence). The CDR3 has 16 amino acids. The V end was cut by 3 bases, the J end by 2 bases, with 15 bases between. The chain has TRBV19 and TRBJ2-3, with D possibly matching TRBD2 (6 bases). This clonotype was obtained from a man between 45 and 60 years old with acute or convalescent COVID-19. Sequenced sample: peripheral blood. The CDR3 is CASSMGGRSNTDTQYF. For the CDR3, the DNA is TGTGCCAGTAGTATGGGGGGAAGATCTAACACAGATACGCAGTATTTT.